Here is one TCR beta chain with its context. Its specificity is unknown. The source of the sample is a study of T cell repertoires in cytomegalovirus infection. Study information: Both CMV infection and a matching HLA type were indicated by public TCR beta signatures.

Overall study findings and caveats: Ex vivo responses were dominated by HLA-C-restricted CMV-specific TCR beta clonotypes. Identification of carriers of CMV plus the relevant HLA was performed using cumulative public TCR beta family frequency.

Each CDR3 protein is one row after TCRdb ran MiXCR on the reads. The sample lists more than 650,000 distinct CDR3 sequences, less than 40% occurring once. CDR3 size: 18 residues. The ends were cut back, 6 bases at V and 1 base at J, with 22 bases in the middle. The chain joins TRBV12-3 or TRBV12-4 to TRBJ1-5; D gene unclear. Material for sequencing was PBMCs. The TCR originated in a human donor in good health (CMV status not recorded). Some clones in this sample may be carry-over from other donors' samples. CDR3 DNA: TGTGCCAGCAGCCAAAAAGGTAGGGAACTAGGAAGCAATCAGCCCCAGCATTTT. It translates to CASSQKGRELGSNQPQHF.